This T cell receptor beta chain was retrieved from a study of blood T cell repertoires in COVID-19. About the study: T cells, B-cell-depleted T cells, or PBMCs supplied cDNA or gDNA.

Germline V gives CDR1 SGHNT, CDR2 YYREEE (reference sequence). The CDR3 has 14 amino acids. The ends lost 4 bases at V and 3 bases at J; junction bases unmatched: 3. The data were produced by immunoSEQ multiplex PCR, yet TCRdb's version contains in-frame clones alone and is incomplete. The table lists 120,000 to 150,000 clones, about 74% of them singletons. The sequencing sample was made of peripheral blood. V gene TRBV5-4 combines with J gene TRBJ1-1, with 10 bases matching TRBD1. The origin of this receptor is a man in his fifties or sixties with acute or convalescent COVID-19. CDR3 nucleotide sequence: TGTGCCAGCAGCCGGACAGGGGGGGACACTGAAGCTTTCTTT. Translation gives CASSRTGGDTEAFF.